The rows below give T cell receptor beta chains drawn from one sample of a study of T cell repertoires in cytomegalovirus infection. A single record per CDR3 protein comes from TCRdb applying MiXCR to the reads. The sample lists approximately 500,000 distinct CDR3 sequences; about 17% were seen once. The specimen was CD8+ T cells from PBMCs. The receptor source for this set is a human donor in good health (CMV status not recorded). Some clones in this sample may be carry-over from other donors' samples. The conserved cysteine and the conserved F or W are not part of the CDR3 here. The order of the fields is J gene, D gene, V gene, CDR3 protein. The D gene is left open where the match is weak.

TRBJ1-1	.	TRBV27	ASSYGTRDMNTEAF
TRBJ1-2	.	TRBV27	ASSLSSGVYGYT
TRBJ2-7	.	TRBV7-6	ASSLAPGNEQY
TRBJ1-1	.	TRBV4-2	ASSQVSGGTEAF
TRBJ1-1	.	TRBV6-1	ASSWTGVTEAF
TRBJ2-5	.	TRBV7-6	ASSPRSRETQY
TRBJ2-1	.	TRBV6-4	ASSDSSYNEQF
TRBJ2-7	TRBD1	TRBV27	ASSLSGQGSRQY
TRBJ2-2	TRBD1	TRBV6-5	ASTDRENTGVLF
TRBJ2-7	.	TRBV6-1	ASSETTYYEQY
TRBJ2-7	.	TRBV10-3	AITRYEQY
TRBJ1-1	.	TRBV20-1	SARALTGTLEAF
TRBJ2-7	TRBD1	TRBV13	ASTVGQGNEQY
TRBJ1-6	TRBD1	TRBV7-3	ASSAGQSWGSPLH
TRBJ1-3	.	TRBV2	ASSPLGQPSGNTIY
TRBJ2-1	.	TRBV10-3	AIGTGTLGEQF
TRBJ2-1	.	TRBV7-9	ASSPPRWQGRNNEQF
TRBJ2-3	.	TRBV27	ASSPLFRGPSTDTQY
TRBJ2-7	.	TRBV5-1	ASSLARTPRRDEQY
TRBJ1-1	.	TRBV6-1	ASSLHRGTEAF